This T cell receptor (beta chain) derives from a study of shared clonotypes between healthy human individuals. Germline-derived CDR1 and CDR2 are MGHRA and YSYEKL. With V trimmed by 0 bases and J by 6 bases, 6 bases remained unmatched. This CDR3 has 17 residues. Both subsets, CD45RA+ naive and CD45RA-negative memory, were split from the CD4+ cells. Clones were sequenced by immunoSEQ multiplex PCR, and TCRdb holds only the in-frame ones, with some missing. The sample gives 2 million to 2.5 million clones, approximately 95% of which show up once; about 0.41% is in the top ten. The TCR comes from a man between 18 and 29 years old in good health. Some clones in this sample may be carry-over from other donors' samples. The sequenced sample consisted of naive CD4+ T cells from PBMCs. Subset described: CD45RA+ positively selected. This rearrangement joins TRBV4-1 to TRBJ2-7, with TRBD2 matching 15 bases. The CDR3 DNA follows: TGCGCCAGCAGCCAAGACCCGGGACTAGCGGGAGGTGGCGAGCAGTACTTC. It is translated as CASSQDPGLAGGGEQYF.